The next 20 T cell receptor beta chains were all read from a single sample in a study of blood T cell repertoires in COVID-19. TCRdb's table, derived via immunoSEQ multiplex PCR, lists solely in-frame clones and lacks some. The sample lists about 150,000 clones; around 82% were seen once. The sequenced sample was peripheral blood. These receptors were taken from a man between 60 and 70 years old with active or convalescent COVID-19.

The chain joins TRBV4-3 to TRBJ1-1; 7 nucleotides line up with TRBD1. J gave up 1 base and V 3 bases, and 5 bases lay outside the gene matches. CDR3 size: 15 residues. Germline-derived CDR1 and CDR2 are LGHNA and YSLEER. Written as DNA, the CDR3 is TGCGCCAGCAGCCAGGACAGGACCGAGAACACTGAAGCTTTCTTT. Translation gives CASSQDRTENTEAFF.

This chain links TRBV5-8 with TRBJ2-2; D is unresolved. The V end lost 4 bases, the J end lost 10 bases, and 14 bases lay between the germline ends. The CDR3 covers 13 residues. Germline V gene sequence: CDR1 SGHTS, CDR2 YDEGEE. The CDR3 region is CASSRQVPVELFF. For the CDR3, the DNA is TGTGCCAGCAGCCGGCAGGTTCCGGTGGAGCTGTTTTTT.

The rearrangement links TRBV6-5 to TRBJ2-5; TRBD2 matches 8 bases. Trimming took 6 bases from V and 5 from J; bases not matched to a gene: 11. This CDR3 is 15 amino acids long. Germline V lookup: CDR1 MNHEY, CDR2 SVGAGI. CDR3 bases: TGTGCCAGCAGGCGCCCGGGACTAGGTGGGGAGACCCAGTACTTC. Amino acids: CASRRPGLGGETQYF.

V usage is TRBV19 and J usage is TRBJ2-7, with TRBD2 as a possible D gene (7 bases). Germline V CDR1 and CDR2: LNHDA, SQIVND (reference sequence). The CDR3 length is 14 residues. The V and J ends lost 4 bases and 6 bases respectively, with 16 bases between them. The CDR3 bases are TGTGCCAGTAGTACCCGGGGGGCCTTCGCCGAGCAGTACTTC. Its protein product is CASSTRGAFAEQYF.

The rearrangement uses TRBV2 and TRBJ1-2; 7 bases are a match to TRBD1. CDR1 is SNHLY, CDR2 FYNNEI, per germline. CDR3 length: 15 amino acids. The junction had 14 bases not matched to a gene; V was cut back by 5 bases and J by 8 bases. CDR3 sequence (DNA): TGTGCCAGCAGTTCCCGGACAGGAACTAAGAGCGGCTACACCTTC. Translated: CASSSRTGTKSGYTF.

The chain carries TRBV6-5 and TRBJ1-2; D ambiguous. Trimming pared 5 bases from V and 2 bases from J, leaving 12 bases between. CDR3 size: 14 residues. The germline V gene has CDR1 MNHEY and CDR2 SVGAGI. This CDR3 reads CASSRHGTNYGYTF. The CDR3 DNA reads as TGTGCCAGCAGTAGACACGGAACGAACTATGGCTACACCTTC.

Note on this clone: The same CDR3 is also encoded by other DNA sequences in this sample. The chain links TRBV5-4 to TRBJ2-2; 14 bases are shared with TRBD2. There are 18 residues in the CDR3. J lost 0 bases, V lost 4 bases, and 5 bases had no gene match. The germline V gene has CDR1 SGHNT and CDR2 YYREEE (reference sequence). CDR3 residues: CASSPGLAGAANTGELFF. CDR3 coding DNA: TGTGCCAGCAGCCCGGGACTAGCGGGAGCCGCGAACACCGGGGAGCTGTTTTTT. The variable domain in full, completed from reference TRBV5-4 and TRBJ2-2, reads ETGVTQSPTHLIKTRGQQVTLRCSSQSGHNTVSWYQQALGQGPQFIFQYYREEENGRGNFPPRFSGLQFPNYSSELNVNALELDDSALYLCASSPGLAGAANTGELFFGEGSRLTVL.

CDR3 bases: TGTGCCAGCTACATCGGGGGGGGAAGCTCCTACAATGAGCAGTTCTTC. Residues: CASYIGGGSSYNEQFF. The chain joins TRBV5-4 to TRBJ2-1, with 8 bases lining up with TRBD2. Per the germline V gene, CDR1 is SGHNT and CDR2 is YYREEE (reference sequence). The CDR3 sequence is 16 residues long. V was clipped by 7 bases and J by 0 bases; unmatched bases: 9.

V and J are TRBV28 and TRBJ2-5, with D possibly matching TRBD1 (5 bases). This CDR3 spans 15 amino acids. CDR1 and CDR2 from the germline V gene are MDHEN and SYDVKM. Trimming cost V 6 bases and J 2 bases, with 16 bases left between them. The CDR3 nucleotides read TGTGCCAGCAGCCGCACACAGGTACCTCAAGAGACCCAGTACTTC. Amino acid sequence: CASSRTQVPQETQYF. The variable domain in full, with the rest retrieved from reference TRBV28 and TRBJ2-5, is DVKVTQSSRYLVKRTGEKVFLECVQDMDHENMFWYRQDPGLGLRLIYFSYDVKMKEKGDIPEGYSVSREKKERFSLILESASTNQTSMYLCASSRTQVPQETQYFGPGTRLLVL.

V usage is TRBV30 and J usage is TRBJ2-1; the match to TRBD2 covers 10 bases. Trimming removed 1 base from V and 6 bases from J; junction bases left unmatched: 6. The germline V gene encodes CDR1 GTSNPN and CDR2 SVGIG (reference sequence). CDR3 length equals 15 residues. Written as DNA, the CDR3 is TGTGCCTGGAGTGGTAAATTAGCGGGAGGCAATGAGCAGTTCTTC. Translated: CAWSGKLAGGNEQFF.

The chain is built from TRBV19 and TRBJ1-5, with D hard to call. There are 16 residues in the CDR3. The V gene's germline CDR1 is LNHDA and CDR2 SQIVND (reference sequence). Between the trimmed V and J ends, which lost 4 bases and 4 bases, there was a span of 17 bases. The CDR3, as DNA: TGTGCCAGTAGTAGTCCCCCGGGAACCCAGAATCAGCCCCAGCATTTT. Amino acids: CASSSPPGTQNQPQHF.

The CDR3: CSVGQPQETQYF. The DNA for the CDR3 is TGCAGCGTTGGACAGCCACAAGAGACCCAGTACTTC. The chain couples TRBV29-1 to TRBJ2-5, with D maybe TRBD1 (5 bases). The CDR3 is 12 amino acids. Trimming stripped 4 bases from V and 2 bases from J, with 8 bases between. Per germline, CDR1 SQVTM and CDR2 ANQGSEA.

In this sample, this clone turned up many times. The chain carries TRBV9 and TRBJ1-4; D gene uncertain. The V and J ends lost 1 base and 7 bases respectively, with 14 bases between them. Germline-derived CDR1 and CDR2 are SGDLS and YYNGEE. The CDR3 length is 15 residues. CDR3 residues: CASSVQGRPGEKLFF. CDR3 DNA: TGTGCCAGCAGCGTACAAGGGAGGCCCGGTGAAAAACTGTTTTTT. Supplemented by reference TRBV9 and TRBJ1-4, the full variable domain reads DSGVTQTPKHLITATGQRVTLRCSPRSGDLSVYWYQQSLDQGLQFLIQYYNGEERAKGNILERFSAQQFPDLHSELNLSSLELGDSALYFCASSVQGRPGEKLFFGSGTQLSVL.

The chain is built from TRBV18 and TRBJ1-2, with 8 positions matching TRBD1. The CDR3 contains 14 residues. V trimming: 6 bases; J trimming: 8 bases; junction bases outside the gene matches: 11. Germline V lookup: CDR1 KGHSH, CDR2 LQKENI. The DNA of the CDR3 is TGTGCCAGCTCCCTGGACAGGGCCACCGGGGGCTACACCTTC. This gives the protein CASSLDRATGGYTF.

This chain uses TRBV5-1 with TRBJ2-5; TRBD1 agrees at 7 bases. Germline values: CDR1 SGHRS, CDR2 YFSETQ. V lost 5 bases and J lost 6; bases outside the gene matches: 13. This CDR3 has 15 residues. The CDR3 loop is CASSTARGGGQTQYF. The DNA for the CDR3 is TGCGCCAGCAGTACGGCCCGAGGGGGCGGGCAGACCCAGTACTTC. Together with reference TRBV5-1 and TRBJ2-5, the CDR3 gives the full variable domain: KAGVTQTPRYLIKTRGQQVTLSCSPISGHRSVSWYQQTPGQGLQFLFEYFSETQRNKGNFPGRFSGRQFSNSRSEMNVSTLELGDSALYLCASSTARGGGQTQYFGPGTRLLVL.

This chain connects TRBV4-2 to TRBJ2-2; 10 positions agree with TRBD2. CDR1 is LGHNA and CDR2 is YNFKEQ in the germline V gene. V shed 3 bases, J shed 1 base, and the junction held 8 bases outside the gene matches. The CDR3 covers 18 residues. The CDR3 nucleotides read TGTGCCAGCAGCCAGCCTAGCGGGGGCAGTCAGAACACCGGGGAGCTGTTTTTT. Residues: CASSQPSGGSQNTGELFF.

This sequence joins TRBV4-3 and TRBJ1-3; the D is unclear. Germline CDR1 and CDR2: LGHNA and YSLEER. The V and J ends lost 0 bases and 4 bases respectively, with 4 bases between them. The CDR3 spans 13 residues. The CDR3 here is CASSQDLGNTIYF. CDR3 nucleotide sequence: TGCGCCAGCAGCCAAGACTTAGGAAACACCATATATTTT.

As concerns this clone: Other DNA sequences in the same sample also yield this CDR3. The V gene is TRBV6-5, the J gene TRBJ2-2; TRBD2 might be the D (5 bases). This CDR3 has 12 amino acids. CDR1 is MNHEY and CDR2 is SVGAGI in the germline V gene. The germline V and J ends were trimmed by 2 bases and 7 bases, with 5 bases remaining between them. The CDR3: CASSYRGGELFF. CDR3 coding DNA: TGTGCCAGCAGTTACCGGGGCGGGGAGCTGTTTTTT.

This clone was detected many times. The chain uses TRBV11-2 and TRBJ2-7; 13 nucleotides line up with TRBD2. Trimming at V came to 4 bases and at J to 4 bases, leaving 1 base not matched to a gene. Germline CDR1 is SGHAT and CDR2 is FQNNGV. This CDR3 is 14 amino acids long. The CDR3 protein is CASSWGLAGYEQYF. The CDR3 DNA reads TGTGCCAGCAGCTGGGGACTAGCGGGATACGAGCAGTACTTC.

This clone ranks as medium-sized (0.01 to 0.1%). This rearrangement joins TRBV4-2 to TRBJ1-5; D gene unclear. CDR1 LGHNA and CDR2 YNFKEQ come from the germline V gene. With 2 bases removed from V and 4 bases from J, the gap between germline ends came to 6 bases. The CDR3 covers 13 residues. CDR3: CASSQSGNQPQHF. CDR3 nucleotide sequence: TGTGCCAGCAGCCAATCGGGGAATCAGCCCCAGCATTTT.